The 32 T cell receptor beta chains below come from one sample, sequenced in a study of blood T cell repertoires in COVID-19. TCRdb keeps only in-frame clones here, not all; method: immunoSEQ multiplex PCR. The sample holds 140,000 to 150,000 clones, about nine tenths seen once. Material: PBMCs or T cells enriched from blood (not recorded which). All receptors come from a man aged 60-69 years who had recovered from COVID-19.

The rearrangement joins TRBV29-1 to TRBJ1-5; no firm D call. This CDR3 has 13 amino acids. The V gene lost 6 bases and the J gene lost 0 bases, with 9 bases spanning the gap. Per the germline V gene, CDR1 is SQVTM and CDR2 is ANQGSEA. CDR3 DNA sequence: TGCAGCGTGTACACTAATAGCAATCAGCCCCAGCATTTT. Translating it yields CSVYTNSNQPQHF.

The CDR3 bases are TGCGCCAGCAGCGACGGACAGGGAGGCAATCAGCCCCAGCATTTT. Translation gives CASSDGQGGNQPQHF. The chain links TRBV5-1 to TRBJ1-5, with 8 bases aligning to TRBD1. Germline CDR1 and CDR2: SGHRS and YFSETQ. V trimming: 4 bases; J trimming: 2 bases; junction bases outside the gene matches: 5. The CDR3 is made up of 15 amino acids.

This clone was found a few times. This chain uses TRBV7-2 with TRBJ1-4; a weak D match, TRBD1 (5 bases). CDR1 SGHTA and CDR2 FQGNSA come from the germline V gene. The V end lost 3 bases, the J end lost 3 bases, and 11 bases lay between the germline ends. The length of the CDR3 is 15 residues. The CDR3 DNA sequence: TGTGCCAGCAGCTTTCAGGGTGGTTCTAATGAAAAACTGTTTTTT. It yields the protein CASSFQGGSNEKLFF.

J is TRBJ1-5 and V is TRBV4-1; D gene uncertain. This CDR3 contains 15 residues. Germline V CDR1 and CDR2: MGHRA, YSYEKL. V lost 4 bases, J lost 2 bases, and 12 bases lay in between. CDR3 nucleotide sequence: TGCGCCAGCAGCCCGCGGTCGGCCGGCAATCAGCCCCAGCATTTT. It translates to CASSPRSAGNQPQHF.

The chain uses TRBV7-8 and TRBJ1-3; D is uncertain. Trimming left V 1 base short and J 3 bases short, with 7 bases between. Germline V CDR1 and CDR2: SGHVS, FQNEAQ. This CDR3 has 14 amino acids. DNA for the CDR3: TGTGCCAGCAGCTTAGGTCCCAATGGAAACACCATATATTTT. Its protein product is CASSLGPNGNTIYF.

The CDR3 DNA sequence: TGTGCCAGCAGAGACAGGGTGGTTGACGAGCAGTACTTC. It is translated as CASRDRVVDEQYF. The rearrangement uses TRBV27 and TRBJ2-7; 7 nucleotides line up with TRBD1. CDR3 length equals 13 residues. The germline V gene encodes CDR1 MNHEY and CDR2 SMNVEV (reference sequence). The ends lost 6 bases at V and 5 bases at J; junction bases unmatched: 7.

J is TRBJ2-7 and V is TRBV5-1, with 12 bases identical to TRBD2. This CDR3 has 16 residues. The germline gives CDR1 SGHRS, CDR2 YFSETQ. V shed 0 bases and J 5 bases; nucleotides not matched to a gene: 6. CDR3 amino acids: CASSLDLAGGPHEQYF. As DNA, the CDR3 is TGCGCCAGCAGCTTGGATCTAGCGGGGGGGCCTCACGAGCAGTACTTC.

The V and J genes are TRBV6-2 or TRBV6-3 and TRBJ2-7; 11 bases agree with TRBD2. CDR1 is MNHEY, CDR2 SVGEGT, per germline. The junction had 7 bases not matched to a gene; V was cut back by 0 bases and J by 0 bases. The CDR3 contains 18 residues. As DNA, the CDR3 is TGTGCCAGCAGTTACTCGCCGGGACTAGCGGTTTACTCCTACGAGCAGTACTTC. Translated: CASSYSPGLAVYSYEQYF.

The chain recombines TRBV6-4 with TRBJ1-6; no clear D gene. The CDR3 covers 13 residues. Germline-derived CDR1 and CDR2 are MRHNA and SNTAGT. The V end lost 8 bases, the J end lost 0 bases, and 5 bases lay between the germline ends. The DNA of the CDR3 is TGTGCCAGCCGGAGCTCCTATAATTCACCCCTCCACTTT. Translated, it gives CASRSSYNSPLHF.

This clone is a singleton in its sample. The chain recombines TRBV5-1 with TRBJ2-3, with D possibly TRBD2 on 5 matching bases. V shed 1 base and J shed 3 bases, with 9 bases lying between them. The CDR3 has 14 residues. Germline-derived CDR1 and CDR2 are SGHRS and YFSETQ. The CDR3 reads CASSLYGETDTQYF. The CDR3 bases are TGCGCCAGCAGCTTGTACGGGGAGACAGATACGCAGTATTTT.

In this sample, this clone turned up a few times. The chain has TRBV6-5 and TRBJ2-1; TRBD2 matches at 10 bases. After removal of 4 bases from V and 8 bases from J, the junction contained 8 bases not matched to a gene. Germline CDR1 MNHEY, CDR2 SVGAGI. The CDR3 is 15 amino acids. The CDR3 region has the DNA TGTGCCAGCAGTTTAGCGGGAGGCGCCCTCCATGAGCAGTTCTTC. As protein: CASSLAGGALHEQFF.

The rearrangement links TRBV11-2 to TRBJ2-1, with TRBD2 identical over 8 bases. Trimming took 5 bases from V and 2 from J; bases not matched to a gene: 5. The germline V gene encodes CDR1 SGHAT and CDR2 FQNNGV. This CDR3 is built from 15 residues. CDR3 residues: CASSPQTSAYNEQFF. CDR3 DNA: TGTGCCAGCAGCCCGCAGACTAGCGCCTACAATGAGCAGTTCTTC.

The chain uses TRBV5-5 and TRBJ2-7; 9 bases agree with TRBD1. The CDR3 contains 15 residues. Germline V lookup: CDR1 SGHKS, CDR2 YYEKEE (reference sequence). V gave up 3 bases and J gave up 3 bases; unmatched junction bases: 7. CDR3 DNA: TGTGCCAGCAGCTCGATCGGGACAGGGATCTACGAGCAGTACTTC. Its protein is CASSSIGTGIYEQYF.

The CDR3 bases are TGTGCCAGTAGTATGCTAGCGGGAGTCAATGAGCAGTTCTTC. This gives the protein CASSMLAGVNEQFF. The chain carries TRBV19 and TRBJ2-1, with TRBD2 matching over 10 bases. The germline V gene encodes CDR1 LNHDA and CDR2 SQIVND (reference sequence). V dropped 3 bases and J dropped 6; count of bases not matched to a gene: 2. This CDR3 has 14 amino acids.

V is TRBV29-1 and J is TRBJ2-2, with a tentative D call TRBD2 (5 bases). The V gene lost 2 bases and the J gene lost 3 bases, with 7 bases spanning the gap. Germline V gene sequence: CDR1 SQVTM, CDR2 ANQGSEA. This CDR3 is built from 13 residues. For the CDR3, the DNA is TGCAGCGTTGAACCTAGCCACACCGGGGAGCTGTTTTTT. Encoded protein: CSVEPSHTGELFF.

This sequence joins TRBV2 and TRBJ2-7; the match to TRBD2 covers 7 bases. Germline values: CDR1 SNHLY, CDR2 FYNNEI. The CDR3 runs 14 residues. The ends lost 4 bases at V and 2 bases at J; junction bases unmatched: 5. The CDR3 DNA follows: TGTGCCAGCAGTGGGTTGGGAGGGACCTACGAGCAGTACTTC. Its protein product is CASSGLGGTYEQYF.

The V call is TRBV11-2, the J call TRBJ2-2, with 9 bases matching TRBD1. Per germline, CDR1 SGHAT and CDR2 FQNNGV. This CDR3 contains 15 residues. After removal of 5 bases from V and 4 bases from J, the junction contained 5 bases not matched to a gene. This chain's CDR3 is CASSPGQGITGELFF. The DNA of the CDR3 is TGTGCCAGCAGCCCCGGACAGGGGATCACCGGGGAGCTGTTTTTT.

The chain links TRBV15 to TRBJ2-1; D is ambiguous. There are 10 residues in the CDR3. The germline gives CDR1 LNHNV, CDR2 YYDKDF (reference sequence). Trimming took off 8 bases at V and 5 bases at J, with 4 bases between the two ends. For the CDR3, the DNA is TGTGCCACCTGGCACAATGAGCAGTTCTTC. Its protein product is CATWHNEQFF.

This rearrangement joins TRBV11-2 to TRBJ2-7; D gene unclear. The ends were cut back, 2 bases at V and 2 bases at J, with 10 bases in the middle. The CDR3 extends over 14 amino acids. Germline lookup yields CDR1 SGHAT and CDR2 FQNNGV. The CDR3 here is CASSLYAEAYEQYF. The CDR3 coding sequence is TGTGCCAGCAGCTTATATGCGGAAGCCTACGAGCAGTACTTC. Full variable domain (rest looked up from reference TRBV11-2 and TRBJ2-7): EAGVAQSPRYKIIEKRQSVAFWCNPISGHATLYWYQQILGQGPKLLIQFQNNGVVDDSQLPKDRFSAERLKGVDSTLKIQPAKLEDSAVYLCASSLYAEAYEQYFGPGTRLTVT.

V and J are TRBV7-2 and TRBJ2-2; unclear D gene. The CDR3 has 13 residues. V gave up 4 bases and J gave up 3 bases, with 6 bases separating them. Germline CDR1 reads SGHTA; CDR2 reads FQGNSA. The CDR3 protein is CASSSRYTGELFF. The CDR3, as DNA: TGTGCCAGCAGCTCTCGGTACACCGGGGAGCTGTTTTTT.

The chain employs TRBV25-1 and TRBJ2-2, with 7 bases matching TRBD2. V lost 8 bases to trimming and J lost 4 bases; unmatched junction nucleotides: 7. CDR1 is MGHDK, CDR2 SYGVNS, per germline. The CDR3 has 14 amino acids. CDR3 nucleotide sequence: TGTGCCAGCGGCCCTTGGGGGGGCACCGGGGAGCTGTTTTTT. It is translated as CASGPWGGTGELFF.

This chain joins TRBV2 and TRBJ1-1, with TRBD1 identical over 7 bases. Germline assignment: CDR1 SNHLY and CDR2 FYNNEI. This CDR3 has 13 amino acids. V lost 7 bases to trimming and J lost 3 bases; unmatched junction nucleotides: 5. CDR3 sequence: CASTVDRDTEAFF. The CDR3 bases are TGTGCCAGCACTGTAGACAGGGACACTGAAGCTTTCTTT.

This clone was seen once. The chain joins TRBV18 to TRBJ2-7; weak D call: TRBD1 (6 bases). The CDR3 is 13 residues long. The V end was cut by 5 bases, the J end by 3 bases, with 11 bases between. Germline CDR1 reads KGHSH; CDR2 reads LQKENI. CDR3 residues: CASSTGTGYEQYF. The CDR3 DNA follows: TGTGCCAGCTCAACAGGGACGGGCTACGAGCAGTACTTC.

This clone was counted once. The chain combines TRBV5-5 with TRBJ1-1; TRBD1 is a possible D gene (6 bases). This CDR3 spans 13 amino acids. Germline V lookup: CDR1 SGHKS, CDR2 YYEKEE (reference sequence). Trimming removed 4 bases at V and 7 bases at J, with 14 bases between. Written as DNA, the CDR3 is TGTGCCAGCAGCGTGAACAGGGAAGGTGAAGCTTTCTTT. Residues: CASSVNREGEAFF.

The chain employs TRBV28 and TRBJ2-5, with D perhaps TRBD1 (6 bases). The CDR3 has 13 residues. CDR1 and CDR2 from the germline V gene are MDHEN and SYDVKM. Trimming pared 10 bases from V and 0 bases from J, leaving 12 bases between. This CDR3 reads CAILYRDQETQYF. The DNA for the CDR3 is TGTGCCATCCTGTACAGGGACCAAGAGACCCAGTACTTC.

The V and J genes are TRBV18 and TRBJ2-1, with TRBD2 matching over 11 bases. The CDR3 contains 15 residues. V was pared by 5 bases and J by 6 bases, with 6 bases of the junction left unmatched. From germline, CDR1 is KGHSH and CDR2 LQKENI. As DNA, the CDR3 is TGTGCCAGCTCAGTCACTAGCGGGGGACCCAATGAGCAGTTCTTC. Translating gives CASSVTSGGPNEQFF.

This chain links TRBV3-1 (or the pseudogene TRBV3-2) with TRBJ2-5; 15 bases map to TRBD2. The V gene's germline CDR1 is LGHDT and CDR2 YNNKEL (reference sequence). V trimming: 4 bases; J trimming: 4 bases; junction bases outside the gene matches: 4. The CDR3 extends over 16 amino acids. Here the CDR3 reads CASSRTSGRGAETQYF. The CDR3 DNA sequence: TGTGCCAGCAGCCGGACTAGCGGGAGGGGGGCAGAGACCCAGTACTTC.

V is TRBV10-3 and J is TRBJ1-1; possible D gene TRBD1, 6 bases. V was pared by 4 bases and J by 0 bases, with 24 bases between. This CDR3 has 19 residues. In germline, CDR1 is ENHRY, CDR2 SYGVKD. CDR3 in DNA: TGTGCCATCAGTGGTCCGAAGCCCCGAGGGGGTGGAATGAACACTGAAGCTTTCTTT. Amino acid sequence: CAISGPKPRGGGMNTEAFF.

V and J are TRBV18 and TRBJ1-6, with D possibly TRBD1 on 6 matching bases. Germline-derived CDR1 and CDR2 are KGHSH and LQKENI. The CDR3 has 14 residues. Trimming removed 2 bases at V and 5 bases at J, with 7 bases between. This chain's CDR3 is CASSPTGNNSPLHF. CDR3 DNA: TGTGCCAGCTCACCAACAGGGAATAATTCACCCCTCCACTTT.

CDR3 sequence: CASSSTTDTQYF. The CDR3 bases are TGCGCCAGCTCCAGCACTACCGATACGCAGTATTTT. This chain connects TRBV5-1 to TRBJ2-3; D call uncertain. V lost 7 bases and J lost 6, with 12 bases in between. Germline values: CDR1 SGHRS, CDR2 YFSETQ. The CDR3 runs 12 residues.

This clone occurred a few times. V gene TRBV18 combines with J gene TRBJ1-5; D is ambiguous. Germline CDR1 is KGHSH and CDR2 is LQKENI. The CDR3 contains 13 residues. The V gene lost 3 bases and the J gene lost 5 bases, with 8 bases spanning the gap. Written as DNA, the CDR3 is TGTGCCAGCTCACCTCAGTCCTATCAGCCCCAGCATTTT. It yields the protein CASSPQSYQPQHF.

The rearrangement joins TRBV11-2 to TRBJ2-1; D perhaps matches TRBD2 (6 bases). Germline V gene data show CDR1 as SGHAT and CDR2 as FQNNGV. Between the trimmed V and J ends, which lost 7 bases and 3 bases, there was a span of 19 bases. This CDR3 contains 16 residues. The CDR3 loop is CASTYRGRGLYNEQFF. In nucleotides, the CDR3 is TGTGCCAGCACCTATAGAGGGCGGGGCCTCTACAATGAGCAGTTCTTC.